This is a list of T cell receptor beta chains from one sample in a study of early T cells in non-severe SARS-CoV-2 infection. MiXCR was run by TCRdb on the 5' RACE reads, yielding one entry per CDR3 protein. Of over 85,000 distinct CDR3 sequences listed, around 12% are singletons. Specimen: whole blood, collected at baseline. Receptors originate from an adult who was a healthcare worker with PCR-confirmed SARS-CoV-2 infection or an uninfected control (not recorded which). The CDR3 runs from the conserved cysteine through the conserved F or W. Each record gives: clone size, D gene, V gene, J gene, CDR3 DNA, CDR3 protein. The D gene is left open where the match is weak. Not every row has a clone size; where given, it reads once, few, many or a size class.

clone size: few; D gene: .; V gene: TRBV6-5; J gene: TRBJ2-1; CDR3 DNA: TGTGCCAGCAGTTACTCGGAGGGGGTCAGGGAGCAGTTCTTC; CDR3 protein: CASSYSEGVREQFF
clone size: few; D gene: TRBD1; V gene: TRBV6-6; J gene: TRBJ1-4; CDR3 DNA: TGTGCCAGCAGCAACAGGGGGGTCGGTGAAAAACTGTTTTTT; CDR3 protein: CASSNRGVGEKLFF
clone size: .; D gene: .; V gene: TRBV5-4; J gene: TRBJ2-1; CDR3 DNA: TGTGCCAGCAGCCCCCCGGGGGAGGAGAGCTCCTACAATGAGCAGTTCTTC; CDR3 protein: CASSPPGEESSYNEQFF
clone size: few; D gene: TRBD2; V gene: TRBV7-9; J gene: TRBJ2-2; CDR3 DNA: TGTGCCAGCAGCCCCAATAATGGTATGCGGACTAGGATCACCGGGGAGCTGTTTTTT; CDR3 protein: CASSPNNGMRTRITGELFF
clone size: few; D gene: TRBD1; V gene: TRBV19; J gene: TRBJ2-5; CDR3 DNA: TGTGCCAGTAGGGACAGGGCCATCAAGGAGACCCAGTACTTC; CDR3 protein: CASRDRAIKETQYF
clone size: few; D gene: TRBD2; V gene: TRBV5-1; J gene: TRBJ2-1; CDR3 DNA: TGCGCCAGCAGCTGGGGTCTAGCGGGGGGAAATGAGCAGTTCTTC; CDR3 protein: CASSWGLAGGNEQFF
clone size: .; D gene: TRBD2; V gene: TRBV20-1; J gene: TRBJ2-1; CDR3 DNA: TGCAGTGCTAGTAATCGCGTGCAATGGACTAGCGGTTACAATGAGCAGTTCTTC; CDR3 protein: CSASNRVQWTSGYNEQFF
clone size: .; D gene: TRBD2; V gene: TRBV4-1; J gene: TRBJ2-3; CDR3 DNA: TGCGCCAGCAGCCAAGGCGGGAGGACAACAGATACGCAGTATTTT; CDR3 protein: CASSQGGRTTDTQYF
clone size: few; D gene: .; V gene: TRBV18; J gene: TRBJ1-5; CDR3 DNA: TGTGCCAGCTCACCTTCCCTGGATCAGCCCCAGCATTTT; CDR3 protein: CASSPSLDQPQHF
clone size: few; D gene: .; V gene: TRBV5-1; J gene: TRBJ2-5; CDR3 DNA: TGCGCCAGCAGCCCGATTTCGGGACGAGGGGGAGAGACCCAGTACTTC; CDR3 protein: CASSPISGRGGETQYF
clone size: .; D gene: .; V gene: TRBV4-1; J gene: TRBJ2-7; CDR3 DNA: TGCGCCAGCAGCCAGTGGGACGGATACGAGCAGTACTTC; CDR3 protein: CASSQWDGYEQYF
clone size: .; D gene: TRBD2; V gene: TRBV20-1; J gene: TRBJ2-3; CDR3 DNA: TGCAGTGCCCCACTAGCGGGTCTCACAGATACGCAGTATTTT; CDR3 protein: CSAPLAGLTDTQYF
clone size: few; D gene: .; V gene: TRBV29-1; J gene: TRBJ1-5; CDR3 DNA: TGCAGCGTTGCCCAGGGAAATAGCAATCAGCCCCAGCATTTT; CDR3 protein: CSVAQGNSNQPQHF
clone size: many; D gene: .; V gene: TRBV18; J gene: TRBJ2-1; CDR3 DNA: TGTGCCAGCTCAGCCACGGCAGGAGACGGTGAGCAGTTCTTC; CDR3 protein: CASSATAGDGEQFF
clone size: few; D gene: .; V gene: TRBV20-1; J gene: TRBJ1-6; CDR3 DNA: TGCAGTGCTAGGCAGGGCCTCAGAAATTCACCCCTCCACTTT; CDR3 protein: CSARQGLRNSPLHF
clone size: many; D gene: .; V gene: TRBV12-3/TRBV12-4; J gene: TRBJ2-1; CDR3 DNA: TGTGCCAGCAGTTTAAACCGATGGAGTGAGCAGTTCTTC; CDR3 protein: CASSLNRWSEQFF
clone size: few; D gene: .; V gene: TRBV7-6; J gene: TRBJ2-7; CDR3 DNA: TGTGCCAGCAGCTTAGCGGGTGACCGCTTCTACGAGCAGTACTTC; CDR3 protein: CASSLAGDRFYEQYF
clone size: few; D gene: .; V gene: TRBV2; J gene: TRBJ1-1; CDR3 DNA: TGTGCCAGCAACTCTAAGGGGGGGAACACTGAAGCTTTCTTT; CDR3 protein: CASNSKGGNTEAFF